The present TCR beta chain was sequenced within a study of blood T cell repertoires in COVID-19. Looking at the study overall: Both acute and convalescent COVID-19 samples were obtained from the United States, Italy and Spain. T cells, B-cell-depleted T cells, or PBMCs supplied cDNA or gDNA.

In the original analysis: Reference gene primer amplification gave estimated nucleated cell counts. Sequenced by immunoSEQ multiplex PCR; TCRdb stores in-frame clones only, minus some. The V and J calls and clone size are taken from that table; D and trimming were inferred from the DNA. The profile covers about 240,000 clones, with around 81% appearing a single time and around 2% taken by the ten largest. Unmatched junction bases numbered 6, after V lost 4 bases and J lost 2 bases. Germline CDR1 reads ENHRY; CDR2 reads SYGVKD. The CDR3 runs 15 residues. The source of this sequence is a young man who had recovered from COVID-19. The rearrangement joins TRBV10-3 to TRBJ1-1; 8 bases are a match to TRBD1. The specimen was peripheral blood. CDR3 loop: CAISGKGQGNTEAFF. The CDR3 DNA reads TGTGCCATCAGTGGTAAAGGACAGGGTAACACTGAAGCTTTCTTT.